What follows are 27 T cell receptor beta chains derived from one specimen sequenced in a study of response to subunit inactivated influenza vaccine. TCRdb analysed the RT-PCR reads with MiXCR anew, one entry per CDR3 protein. This sample carries some 540,000 distinct CDR3 sequences, 20% to 25% of them seen once, and the ten largest clones take 2.5% to 3.5%. In addition, the sample was reused for a study of T cells expressing NK-cell markers. From that report: With UMIs, 5'RACE template switching was used to make TCR beta cDNA.

Here the sequenced sample was CD4+ T cells sorted from PBMCs, taken roughly 12 days after vaccination. These receptors were taken from a man aged 45 to 65 who received an inactivated influenza vaccine.

This chain links TRBV5-1 with TRBJ2-3, with unresolved D. The germline V gene has CDR1 SGHRS and CDR2 YFSETQ. The CDR3 sequence is 13 residues long. V was shortened by 4 bases and J by 4 bases, with 10 bases between the two germline ends. The chain's CDR3 is CASSRLPPDTQYF. The CDR3 DNA is TGCGCCAGCAGCCGACTCCCTCCAGATACGCAGTATTTT.

The chain combines TRBV5-1 with TRBJ1-1; D is unresolved. V was cut by 0 bases and J by 1 base, with 7 bases left in between. CDR1 is SGHRS and CDR2 is YFSETQ in the germline V gene. This CDR3 spans 14 amino acids. In DNA, the CDR3 is TGCGCCAGCAGCTTGGGGTCCTCGAACACTGAAGCTTTCTTT. This sequence encodes CASSLGSSNTEAFF. Drawing the rest from reference TRBV5-1 and TRBJ1-1, the complete variable domain is KAGVTQTPRYLIKTRGQQVTLSCSPISGHRSVSWYQQTPGQGLQFLFEYFSETQRNKGNFPGRFSGRQFSNSRSEMNVSTLELGDSALYLCASSLGSSNTEAFFGQGTRLTVV.

The chain employs TRBV3-1 and TRBJ2-7, with TRBD2 as a possible D gene (5 bases). Trimming cost V 1 base and J 11 bases, with 12 bases left between them. From germline, CDR1 is LGHDT and CDR2 YNNKEL (reference sequence). The CDR3 consists of 12 residues. The CDR3 DNA reads TGTGCCAGCAGCCAAGCCAAAGCGGAGAAGTACTTC. Residues: CASSQAKAEKYF.

The rearrangement uses TRBV4-2 and TRBJ2-7; D call uncertain. Germline V lookup: CDR1 LGHNA, CDR2 YNFKEQ. The V and J ends lost 0 bases and 3 bases respectively, with 12 bases between them. This CDR3 is 15 amino acids long. CDR3 nucleotide sequence: TGTGCCAGCAGCCAAGATTTACAGCCTTTCTACGAGCAGTACTTC. This encodes CASSQDLQPFYEQYF.

The CDR3: CASSLWPSGSSGSYEQYF. CDR3 coding DNA: TGTGCCAGCAGTTTATGGCCTAGCGGGAGTAGTGGTTCCTACGAGCAGTACTTC. The chain employs TRBV12-3 or TRBV12-4 and TRBJ2-7; 10 bases match TRBD2. The CDR3 has 18 residues. Trimming took 2 bases from V and 1 from J; bases not matched to a gene: 11.

DNA for the CDR3: TGTGCCAGCTCACTCCGGGACAGCGTATCTGAAGCTTTCTTT. Protein product: CASSLRDSVSEAFF. The chain combines TRBV18 with TRBJ1-1, with TRBD1 matching over 7 bases. The CDR3 is 14 amino acids. The germline gives CDR1 KGHSH, CDR2 LQKENI. Trimming removed 4 bases from V and 6 bases from J; junction bases left unmatched: 8.

This clonotype occurred a few times. This chain joins TRBV20-1 and TRBJ1-1; TRBD1 matches 8 bases. Losses at the gene ends were 5 bases for V and 11 bases for J; bases not matched to a gene: 10. This CDR3 has 12 residues. Germline loops: CDR1 DFQATT, CDR2 SNEGSKA (reference sequence). CDR3 loop: CSAVDRGEMAFF. CDR3 DNA sequence: TGCAGTGCTGTAGACAGGGGAGAGATGGCTTTCTTT.

The rearrangement links TRBV20-1 to TRBJ1-3; 8 bases map to TRBD1. V gave up 2 bases and J gave up 3 bases; unmatched junction bases: 3. This CDR3 region has 14 residues. Per the germline V gene, CDR1 is DFQATT and CDR2 is SNEGSKA (reference sequence). The CDR3 DNA reads TGCAGTGCTAGACCTACAGGGGGTGGAAACACCATATATTTT. Translated, it gives CSARPTGGGNTIYF.

The chain links TRBV5-6 to TRBJ1-2; D call uncertain. The germline V gene has CDR1 SGHDT and CDR2 YYEEEE. Trimming took off 0 bases at V and 6 bases at J, with 12 bases between the two ends. The CDR3 is 14 residues long. The CDR3 sequence: CASSLGVGLNGYTF. Written as DNA, the CDR3 is TGTGCCAGCAGCTTGGGTGTCGGGTTAAATGGCTACACCTTC.

The chain is built from TRBV6-2 or TRBV6-3 and TRBJ1-2; 8 positions match TRBD1. Germline V gives CDR1 MNHEY, CDR2 SVGEGT. The length of the CDR3 is 16 residues. V dropped 6 bases and J dropped 0; count of bases not matched to a gene: 9. The CDR3 nucleotides read TGTGCCAGCAGCCCCCGGACAGGGCTCCCTAACTATGGCTACACCTTC. Its protein is CASSPRTGLPNYGYTF.

A few counts support this clonotype. CDR3 residues: CASTVNTEAFF. CDR3 sequence (DNA): TGTGCCAGCACAGTGAACACTGAAGCTTTCTTT. The chain is built from TRBV2 and TRBJ1-1; D call uncertain. CDR1 is SNHLY, CDR2 FYNNEI, per germline. V lost 7 bases and J lost 0, with 3 bases in between. The CDR3 runs 11 residues. Based on the CDR3 plus reference TRBV2 and TRBJ1-1, the full variable domain is EPEVTQTPSHQVTQMGQEVILRCVPISNHLYFYWYRQILGQKVEFLVSFYNNEISEKSEIFDDQFSVERPDGSNFTLKIRSTKLEDSAMYFCASTVNTEAFFGQGTRLTVV.

This clonotype was seen ten or more times. V gene TRBV7-8 combines with J gene TRBJ2-1, with TRBD2 matching 7 bases. The CDR3 has 16 amino acids. Germline V gene data show CDR1 as SGHVS and CDR2 as FQNEAQ. The ends lost 7 bases at V and 0 bases at J; junction bases unmatched: 9. This CDR3 is CASTLSTGGSYNEQFF. The CDR3 DNA reads TGTGCCAGCACCCTATCGACGGGGGGCTCCTACAATGAGCAGTTCTTC.

This sequence joins TRBV20-1 and TRBJ1-6, with 8 positions matching TRBD1. The CDR3 sequence is 16 residues long. V was clipped by 3 bases and J by 4 bases; unmatched bases: 8. Germline CDR1 and CDR2: DFQATT and SNEGSKA (reference sequence). The CDR3 nucleotides read TGCAGTGCTAGGACTCAGGGGGCTTATTATAATTCACCCCTCCACTTT. Translated: CSARTQGAYYNSPLHF.

Regarding this clonotype: An end of the junction differs from the germline gene, which may be a read error. The genes are TRBV19 and TRBJ2-3, with D perhaps TRBD1 (5 bases). This CDR3 spans 14 amino acids. Germline V gene data show CDR1 as LNHDA and CDR2 as SQIVND (reference sequence). CDR3 amino acids: CAGSEGASTDTQYF. The CDR3 region has the DNA TGTGCCGGTAGTGAAGGGGCGAGCACAGATACGCAGTATTTT. Variable domain in full (rest from reference TRBV19 and TRBJ2-3): DGGITQSPKYLFRKEGQNVTLSCEQNLNHDAMYWYRQDPGQGLRLIYYSQIVNDFQKGDIAEGYSVSREKKESFPLTVTSAQKNPTAFYLCAGSEGASTDTQYFGPGTRLTVL.

The V call is TRBV28, the J call TRBJ1-6; the D is unclear. V was pared by 8 bases and J by 14 bases, with 25 bases between. The CDR3 is made up of 15 amino acids. In germline, CDR1 is MDHEN, CDR2 SYDVKM. The CDR3 nucleotides are TGTGCCAGCGGATCGGGCGGTGGTGGGAGGAGAGCCCTCCACTTT. Translating gives CASGSGGGGRRALHF.

The sample holds a few counts of this clonotype. The chain employs TRBV7-2 and TRBJ2-5, with TRBD2 matching 15 bases. The CDR3 runs 17 residues. Germline CDR1 SGHTA, CDR2 FQGNSA. V was clipped by 3 bases and J by 2 bases; unmatched bases: 4. The CDR3 spells CASSFRTSGGAQETQYF. Here the CDR3 DNA reads TGTGCCAGCAGCTTTAGGACTAGCGGGGGGGCACAAGAGACCCAGTACTTC.

This clonotype has a handful of counts. The V and J genes are TRBV4-1 and TRBJ2-1; 7 nucleotides match TRBD1. With 1 base clipped from V and 0 bases from J, the junction kept 12 bases outside the gene matches. This CDR3 is built from 19 residues. Germline CDR1 MGHRA, CDR2 YSYEKL. CDR3 sequence (DNA): TGCGCCAGCAGCCAAGCCCCGATTACGACAGGGAGCTCCTACAATGAGCAGTTCTTC. Its translation: CASSQAPITTGSSYNEQFF.

This clonotype turned up a few times. The chain combines TRBV20-1 with TRBJ2-1; D is uncertain. CDR1 is DFQATT and CDR2 is SNEGSKA in the germline V gene (reference sequence). The CDR3 is 12 amino acids. V lost 0 bases, J lost 9 bases, and 9 bases lay in between. As DNA, the CDR3 is TGCAGTGCTAGAGAGATCCCGCCTGAGCAGTTCTTC. The encoded protein is CSAREIPPEQFF.

The chain uses TRBV7-8 and TRBJ2-7; no clear D gene. From germline, CDR1 is SGHVS and CDR2 FQNEAQ. Trimming left V 1 base short and J 9 bases short, with 10 bases between. The CDR3 is made up of 12 amino acids. CDR3 nucleotide sequence: TGTGCCAGCAGCTTAGAGACCGTGCGGCAGTACTTC. Translation gives CASSLETVRQYF.

The V call is TRBV5-1, the J call TRBJ2-2, with D hard to call. The germline V gene has CDR1 SGHRS and CDR2 YFSETQ. V gave up 0 bases and J gave up 4 bases, with 10 bases separating them. The CDR3 loop spans 15 amino acids. The DNA of the CDR3 is TGCGCCAGCAGCTTGGGTGTGCAGCGCACCGGGGAGCTGTTTTTT. This encodes CASSLGVQRTGELFF.

This clonotype has just a few counts. This sequence joins TRBV5-6 and TRBJ1-1; D call uncertain. Trimming removed 4 bases at V and 5 bases at J, with 12 bases between. The CDR3 sequence is 13 residues long. Germline CDR1 SGHDT, CDR2 YYEEEE. The CDR3 loop reads CASSGLGRTEAFF. The DNA of the CDR3 is TGTGCCAGCAGCGGGTTGGGAAGGACTGAAGCTTTCTTT.

The gene calls are TRBV29-1 and TRBJ2-2; no definite D call. Germline loops: CDR1 SQVTM, CDR2 ANQGSEA. The CDR3 spans 13 residues. V was cut by 5 bases and J by 6 bases, with 13 bases left in between. CDR3 loop: CSVLGSTAGELFF. CDR3 bases: TGCAGCGTTCTCGGGTCCACAGCCGGGGAGCTGTTTTTT.

The chain recombines TRBV7-3 with TRBJ2-4; 7 nucleotides match TRBD1. With V trimmed by 6 bases and J by 4 bases, 33 bases remained unmatched. Germline V gene data show CDR1 as SGHTA and CDR2 as FQGTGA. The CDR3 is 23 residues long. The CDR3 reads CASSFTRLASVGARGKSKNIQYF. The DNA of the CDR3 is TGTGCCAGCAGTTTCACTAGATTAGCTAGTGTAGGGGCCAGGGGGAAATCAAAAAACATTCAGTACTTC.

V is TRBV7-9 and J is TRBJ2-3; D ambiguous. V was clipped by 4 bases and J by 2 bases, with 10 bases between them. CDR3 length: 14 residues. Germline CDR1 SEHNR, CDR2 FQNEAQ (reference sequence). The CDR3 sequence: CASSSLLNTDTQYF. The CDR3 DNA is TGTGCCAGCAGCTCTCTGCTTAACACAGATACGCAGTATTTT.

This clonotype was recorded a few times. The chain carries TRBV27 and TRBJ1-5; D unclear. Trimming took 0 bases from V and 6 from J, leaving 12 bases between them. The germline CDR1 and CDR2 sequences are MNHEY and SMNVEV (reference sequence). The CDR3 loop spans 15 amino acids. The DNA of the CDR3 is TGTGCCAGCAGTTTATCGCCCGGGCTGCGTCAGCCCCAGCATTTT. This encodes CASSLSPGLRQPQHF.

The gene calls are TRBV6-2 or TRBV6-3 and TRBJ1-2; 10 bases align to TRBD1. CDR1 and CDR2 (germline): MNHEY, SVGEGT. Trimming took 6 bases from V and 6 from J; bases not matched to a gene: 7. CDR3 length: 14 amino acids. CDR3 protein: CASRSDRGLDGYTF. The CDR3 coding sequence is TGTGCCAGCAGATCTGACAGGGGGCTCGATGGCTACACCTTC.

V is TRBV20-1 and J is TRBJ2-5; 10 nucleotides line up with TRBD1. Germline V gives CDR1 DFQATT, CDR2 SNEGSKA (reference sequence). V lost 4 bases and J lost 2; bases outside the gene matches: 4. The CDR3 runs 14 residues. The CDR3 protein is CSAKDRGVQETQYF. The DNA for the CDR3 is TGCAGTGCTAAGGACAGGGGGGTTCAAGAGACCCAGTACTTC.